The clone carrying this TCR beta chain was detected many times. Its antigen is as yet unknown. One entry per CDR3 protein, called by TCRdb with MiXCR from the 5' RACE reads. The sample has about 340,000 distinct CDR3 sequences, less than 20% seen once. This record comes from a study of T-cell memory formation after mild COVID-19. Study-level results: Day 15 to 85 contracting clones showed balanced CD4/CD8; later expanders leaned CD4+.

V trimming: 4 bases; J trimming: 4 bases; junction bases outside the gene matches: 8. CDR1 and CDR2 from the germline V gene are SGHTA and FQGNSA. The CDR3 runs to 15 residues. The V call is TRBV7-2, the J call TRBJ1-2; 8 bases align to TRBD1. The sequence was collected from a man aged 18 to 30 who had mild COVID-19 (a few samples of this study predate the infection). Cell type and time point are not known. The sample taken for sequencing was PBMCs or a T cell subset sorted from them (not recorded which). This CDR3 reads CASSSGTGGGYGYTF. The CDR3 DNA reads TGTGCCAGCAGCTCAGGGACAGGAGGGGGCTATGGCTACACCTTC.